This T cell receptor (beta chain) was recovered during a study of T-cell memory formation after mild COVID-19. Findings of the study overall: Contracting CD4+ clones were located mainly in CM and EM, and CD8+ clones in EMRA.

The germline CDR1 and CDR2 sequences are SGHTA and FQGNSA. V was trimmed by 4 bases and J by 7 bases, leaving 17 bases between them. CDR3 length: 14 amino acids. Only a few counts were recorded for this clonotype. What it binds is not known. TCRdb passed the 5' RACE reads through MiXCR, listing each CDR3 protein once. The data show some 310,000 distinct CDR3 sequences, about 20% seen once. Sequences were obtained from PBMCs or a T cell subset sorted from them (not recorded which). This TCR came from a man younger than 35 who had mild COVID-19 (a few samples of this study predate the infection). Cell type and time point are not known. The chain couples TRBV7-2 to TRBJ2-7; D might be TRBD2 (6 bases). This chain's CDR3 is CASSWRAGTEEQYF. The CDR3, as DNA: TGTGCCAGCAGCTGGAGGGCAGGGACCGAAGAGCAGTACTTC. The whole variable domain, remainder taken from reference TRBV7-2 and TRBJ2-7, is GAGVSQSPSNKVTEKGKDVELRCDPISGHTALYWYRQSLGQGLEFLIYFQGNSAPDKSGLPSDRFSAERTGGSVSTLTIQRTQQEDSAVYLCASSWRAGTEEQYFGPGTRLTVT.